A selection of T cell receptor beta chains follows, all from one sample in a study of blood T cells in healthy people across ages. Using its own MiXCR run on the 5' RACE reads, TCRdb lists one record per CDR3 protein. Of some 760,000 distinct CDR3 sequences in the sample, around 25% are singletons; the top ten hold under 9.5%. The data also belong to a second study, concerning T cells of mothers and their children.

The sequenced sample consisted of blood. Every receptor here comes from a boy younger than 18 in good health. Both conserved end residues are part of each CDR3. The order of the fields is J gene, V gene, D gene, clone size, CDR3 protein, CDR3 DNA. The D gene is left open where the match is weak. Clone size is not always given. Where it is, it says once, few, many or a class for expanded clones.

J gene: TRBJ2-6; V gene: TRBV3-1; D gene: .; clone size: few; CDR3 protein: CASNNSPGANVLTF; CDR3 DNA: TGTGCCAGCAACAATAGTCCTGGGGCCAACGTCCTGACTTTC
J gene: TRBJ2-7; V gene: TRBV7-8; D gene: TRBD2; clone size: .; CDR3 protein: CASSLERSGPTSSYEQYF; CDR3 DNA: TGTGCCAGCAGCTTAGAGCGTAGCGGGCCTACCAGCTCCTACGAGCAGTACTTC
J gene: TRBJ2-1; V gene: TRBV12-5; D gene: TRBD1; clone size: .; CDR3 protein: CASGLWDSSYNEQFF; CDR3 DNA: TGTGCTAGTGGTTTATGGGACAGCTCCTACAATGAGCAGTTCTTC
J gene: TRBJ2-1; V gene: TRBV29-1; D gene: TRBD2; clone size: few; CDR3 protein: CSSPMTSGSEGEQFF; CDR3 DNA: TGCAGCTCCCCGATGACTAGCGGGAGTGAAGGTGAGCAGTTCTTC
J gene: TRBJ2-7; V gene: TRBV20-1; D gene: .; clone size: few; CDR3 protein: CSALNYEQYF; CDR3 DNA: TGCAGTGCTCTAAACTACGAGCAGTACTTC
J gene: TRBJ2-6; V gene: TRBV6-5; D gene: .; clone size: .; CDR3 protein: CASTRGAINSGANVLTF; CDR3 DNA: TGTGCCAGCACCCGTGGGGCAATCAACTCTGGGGCCAACGTCCTGACTTTC
J gene: TRBJ2-3; V gene: TRBV4-1; D gene: .; clone size: .; CDR3 protein: CASSPPRGTQYF; CDR3 DNA: TGCGCCAGCAGCCCACCTAGGGGTACGCAGTATTTT
J gene: TRBJ2-4; V gene: TRBV7-6; D gene: .; clone size: .; CDR3 protein: CASSFQGGGGNIQYF; CDR3 DNA: TGTGCCAGCAGTTTTCAGGGGGGGGGCGGAAACATTCAGTACTTC
J gene: TRBJ2-4; V gene: TRBV19; D gene: TRBD2; clone size: .; CDR3 protein: CASSIFGAGDIQYF; CDR3 DNA: TGTGCCAGTAGTATATTTGGGGCGGGAGACATTCAGTACTTC
J gene: TRBJ2-4; V gene: TRBV2; D gene: .; clone size: few; CDR3 protein: CASSAAKNIQYF; CDR3 DNA: TGTGCCAGCAGTGCCGCCAAAAACATTCAGTACTTC
J gene: TRBJ1-1; V gene: TRBV12-3/TRBV12-4; D gene: .; clone size: .; CDR3 protein: CASSQREYTEAFF; CDR3 DNA: TGTGCCAGCAGTCAACGGGAGTACACTGAAGCTTTCTTT
J gene: TRBJ2-6; V gene: TRBV4-3; D gene: .; clone size: .; CDR3 protein: CASSQDRALSGANVLTF; CDR3 DNA: TGCGCCAGCAGCCAAGATCGAGCGCTCTCTGGGGCCAACGTCCTGACTTTC
J gene: TRBJ2-7; V gene: TRBV4-2; D gene: TRBD2; clone size: .; CDR3 protein: CASSQVRKAGGHEQYF; CDR3 DNA: TGTGCCAGCAGCCAAGTACGGAAAGCGGGGGGGCACGAGCAGTACTTC
J gene: TRBJ2-7; V gene: TRBV4-1; D gene: TRBD2; clone size: few; CDR3 protein: CASSQVATSSGHFTYEQYF; CDR3 DNA: TGCGCCAGCAGCCAAGTTGCCACCTCTAGCGGGCACTTCACCTACGAGCAGTACTTC
J gene: TRBJ2-5; V gene: TRBV28; D gene: .; clone size: .; CDR3 protein: CASSFLQETQCF; CDR3 DNA: TGTGCCAGCAGTTTTTTGCAAGAGACCCAGTGCTTC
J gene: TRBJ2-2; V gene: TRBV2; D gene: TRBD2; clone size: .; CDR3 protein: CASSDGGRANGELFF; CDR3 DNA: TGTGCCAGCAGTGACGGCGGGAGGGCCAACGGGGAGCTGTTTTTT
J gene: TRBJ1-6; V gene: TRBV28; D gene: .; clone size: few; CDR3 protein: CASSLQGGQSPLHF; CDR3 DNA: TGTGCCAGCAGTTTACAGGGAGGGCAGTCACCCCTCCACTTT
J gene: TRBJ2-7; V gene: TRBV7-9; D gene: .; clone size: .; CDR3 protein: CASSPEAANEQYF; CDR3 DNA: TGTGCCAGCAGCCCCGAGGCGGCGAACGAGCAGTACTTC
J gene: TRBJ1-2; V gene: TRBV10-3; D gene: TRBD1; clone size: few; CDR3 protein: CAIREATGTGGGYTF; CDR3 DNA: TGTGCCATCAGGGAAGCAACCGGGACAGGGGGCGGCTACACCTTC
J gene: TRBJ2-2; V gene: TRBV7-2; D gene: .; clone size: .; CDR3 protein: CASHSGGFNTGELFF; CDR3 DNA: TGTGCCAGCCATTCAGGGGGGTTTAACACCGGGGAGCTGTTTTTT
J gene: TRBJ1-6; V gene: TRBV6-5; D gene: .; clone size: .; CDR3 protein: CASSYRGGAVNSPLHF; CDR3 DNA: TGTGCCAGCAGTTATAGAGGGGGGGCTGTGAATTCACCCCTCCACTTT
J gene: TRBJ2-1; V gene: TRBV29-1; D gene: TRBD2; clone size: .; CDR3 protein: CSVEDGAGGLLYEQFF; CDR3 DNA: TGCAGCGTTGAAGATGGAGCGGGGGGGCTCTTGTATGAGCAGTTCTTC